What follows describes a single T cell receptor beta chain. Its antigen is unknown. Germline assignment: CDR1 DFQATT and CDR2 SNEGSKA (reference sequence). There are 13 residues in the CDR3. J gave up 0 bases and V 5 bases, and 3 bases lay outside the gene matches. The record originates from a study of identical twins. Study-wide results and limits: Where beta out-of-frame sequences were concerned, excess twin sharing was weaker.

A universal primer binding site was introduced by template switching. The final cDNA contained unique molecular identifiers. In TCRdb, the 5' RACE reads were re-called with MiXCR into one record per CDR3 protein. There are 1.5 million to 2 million distinct CDR3 sequences in the sample; 25% to 35% occur only once, and about 0.3% lies in the top ten. V is TRBV20-1 and J is TRBJ1-2; the match to TRBD1 covers 7 bases. The TCR was taken from a newborn girl in good health. The specimen sequenced was cord blood. The CDR3 loop is CSAPQGSNYGYTF. The CDR3 DNA reads as TGCAGTGCTCCACAGGGGTCTAACTATGGCTACACCTTC.